This T cell receptor beta chain was documented in a study of T-cell reconstitution after alpha-beta-depleted transplantation in children. Study results and limitations: Alpha-beta T cells about two months after transplant reportedly derived from several hundred expanded graft clones. It was surviving recipient T cells and thymic progenitors that gave some patients high TCRbeta diversity at day 60. It was newly produced T cells that mostly accounted for T-cell counts and diversity one year after transplant.

The CDR3 extends over 13 amino acids. Germline V gene sequence: CDR1 DFQATT, CDR2 SNEGSKA (reference sequence). V shed 3 bases, J shed 5 bases, and the junction held 6 bases outside the gene matches. Of note for this clonotype: Its antigen is as yet unknown.

Preparation of the TCRbeta library was carried out with unique molecular identifiers. Each CDR3 protein is one row after TCRdb ran MiXCR on the PCR reads. In the table there are 250,000 to 400,000 distinct CDR3 sequences, over 20% of which are singletons. The material sequenced was PBMCs, mostly from graft donor cells, taken 180 days after TCRalphabeta/CD19-depleted stem cell transplant. The rearrangement joins TRBV20-1 to TRBJ2-5, with 7 bases that match TRBD1. This sequence originates from a male patient younger than 18 who had a stem cell transplant for acute lymphoblastic leukemia, so the T cells may come from the graft donor. The CDR3 bases are TGCAGTGCTAGCACAGGGGCACGGGAGACCCAGTACTTC. Amino acids: CSASTGARETQYF.